This T cell receptor (beta chain) was captured by sequencing in a study of blood T cell repertoires in COVID-19. Study overall: Italy, Spain and the United States were the sources of the convalescent and acute COVID-19 samples.

Germline assignment: CDR1 MRHNA and CDR2 SNTAGT. The CDR3 totals 14 residues. V lost 3 bases and J 5 bases, leaving 10 bases between the germline ends. Libraries were prepared by immunoSEQ multiplex PCR; TCRdb keeps only in-frame clonotypes and omits some of them. The sample yields 140,000 to 150,000 clones, 80% to 85% seen once. Self-reported history from a screening survey and questionnaire set each donor's cohort. The study recruited exposed participants who had met a COVID-19 case within 2 weeks before entry. The J gene is TRBJ2-2, the V gene TRBV6-4; a possible D gene is TRBD2 (6 bases). The sample was PBMCs or T cells enriched from blood (not recorded which). The clonotype originates from a woman between 50 and 59 years old who had been exposed to COVID-19. CDR3 bases: TGTGCCAGCAGTGAGAATGGGGGGACCGGGGAGCTGTTTTTT. Protein sequence: CASSENGGTGELFF.